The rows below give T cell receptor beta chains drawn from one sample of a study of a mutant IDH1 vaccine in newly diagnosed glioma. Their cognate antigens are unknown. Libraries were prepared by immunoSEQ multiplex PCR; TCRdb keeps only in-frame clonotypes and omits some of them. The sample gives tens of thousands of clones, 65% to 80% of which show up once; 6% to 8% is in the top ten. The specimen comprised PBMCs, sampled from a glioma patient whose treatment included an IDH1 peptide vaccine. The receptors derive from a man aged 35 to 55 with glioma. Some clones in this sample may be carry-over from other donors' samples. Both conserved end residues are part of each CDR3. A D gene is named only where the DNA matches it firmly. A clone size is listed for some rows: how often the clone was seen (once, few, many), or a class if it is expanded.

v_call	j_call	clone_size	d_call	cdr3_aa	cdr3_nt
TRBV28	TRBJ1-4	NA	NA	CASSDTGEVYEKLFF	TGTGCCAGCTCTGACACGGGCGAGGTTTATGAAAAACTGTTTTTT
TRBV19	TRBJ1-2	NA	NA	CASSITSVFGGYTF	TGTGCCAGTAGTATTACCTCAGTCTTCGGGGGCTACACCTTC
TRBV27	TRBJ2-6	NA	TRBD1	CASSPYLPGQGGFSGANVLTF	TGTGCCAGCAGTCCCTACCTCCCGGGACAGGGCGGCTTCTCTGGGGCCAACGTCCTGACTTTC
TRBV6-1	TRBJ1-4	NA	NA	CASIGRGEKLFF	TGTGCCAGCATTGGGCGAGGTGAAAAACTGTTTTTT
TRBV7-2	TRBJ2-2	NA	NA	CASSLVGRYTGELFF	TGTGCCAGCAGCTTAGTAGGGCGGTACACCGGGGAGCTGTTTTTT
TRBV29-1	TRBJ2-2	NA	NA	CSVGRSGDTGELFF	TGCAGCGTTGGTAGGTCAGGGGACACCGGGGAGCTGTTTTTT
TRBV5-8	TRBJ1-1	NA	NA	CASSLISTEAFF	TGTGCCAGCAGCCTTATCAGCACTGAAGCTTTCTTT
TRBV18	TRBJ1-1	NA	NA	CASSRTNTEAFF	TGTGCCAGCTCACGGACGAACACTGAAGCTTTCTTT
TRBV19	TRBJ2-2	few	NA	CASTIRGTGELFF	TGTGCCAGTACCATAAGGGGGACCGGGGAGCTGTTTTTT
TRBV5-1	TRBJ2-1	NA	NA	CASSLDLYNEQFF	TGCGCCAGCAGCCTGGACCTTTACAATGAGCAGTTCTTC
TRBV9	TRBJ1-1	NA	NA	CASSVQGLHTEAFF	TGTGCCAGCAGCGTACAGGGCCTGCACACTGAAGCTTTCTTT
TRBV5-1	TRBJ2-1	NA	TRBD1	CASSLRTGDNEQFF	TGCGCCAGCAGCTTGCGGACAGGGGACAATGAGCAGTTCTTC
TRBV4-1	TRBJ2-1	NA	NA	CASSQGGGLGQFF	TGCGCCAGCAGCCAAGGTGGGGGGCTGGGGCAGTTCTTC
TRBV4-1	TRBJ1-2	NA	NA	CASSQGGISVDGYTF	TGCGCCAGCAGCCAAGGGGGAATTTCAGTGGATGGCTACACCTTC
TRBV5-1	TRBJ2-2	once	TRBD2	CASSQGLAENTGELFF	TGCGCCAGCAGCCAAGGACTAGCGGAGAACACCGGGGAGCTGTTTTTT
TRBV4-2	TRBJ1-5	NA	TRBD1	CASSQGGTVRNQPQHF	TGTGCCAGCAGCCAAGGTGGGACAGTCAGAAATCAGCCCCAGCATTTT
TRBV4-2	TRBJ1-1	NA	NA	CASSQGRGREAFF	TGTGCCAGCAGCCAGGGCAGGGGTAGGGAAGCTTTCTTT
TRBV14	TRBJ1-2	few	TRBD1	CASSQDSIRDRGYTF	TGTGCCAGCAGCCAAGATAGCATCCGGGACAGAGGCTACACCTTC
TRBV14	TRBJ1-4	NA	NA	CASSQGGPGVNEKLFF	TGTGCCAGCAGCCAAGGAGGTCCGGGGGTGAATGAAAAACTGTTTTTT
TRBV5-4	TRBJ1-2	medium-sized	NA	CASSLTPDRSFNGYTF	TGTGCCAGCAGCTTGACCCCAGACAGGAGTTTTAATGGCTACACCTTC
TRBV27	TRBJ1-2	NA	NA	CASSQGRGPYGYTF	TGTGCCAGCAGTCAGGGGAGGGGCCCCTATGGCTACACCTTC
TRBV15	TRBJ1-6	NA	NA	CATSVHRGGNSPLHF	TGTGCCACCAGCGTACACCGTGGGGGTAATTCACCCCTCCACTTT
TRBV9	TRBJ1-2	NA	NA	CASNGGARPYGYTF	TGTGCCAGCAACGGGGGGGCCCGACCCTATGGCTACACCTTC
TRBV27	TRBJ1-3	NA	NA	CASSLSFGNTIYF	TGTGCCAGCAGTTTATCTTTCGGGAACACCATATATTTT
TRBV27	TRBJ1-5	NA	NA	CASKRSLGPQHF	TGTGCCAGCAAACGGAGTCTTGGGCCCCAGCATTTT
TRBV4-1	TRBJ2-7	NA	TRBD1	CASSQVPGQGGYEQYF	TGCGCCAGCAGCCAAGTCCCCGGACAGGGAGGTTACGAGCAGTACTTC
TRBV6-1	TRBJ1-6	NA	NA	CASRQGTNSPLHF	TGTGCCAGCAGGCAGGGAACAAATTCACCCCTCCACTTT
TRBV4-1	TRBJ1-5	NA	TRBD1	CASSQGRWTGIDQPQHF	TGCGCCAGCAGCCAAGGACGGTGGACAGGGATAGATCAGCCCCAGCATTTT
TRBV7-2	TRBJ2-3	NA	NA	CASSSRDTQYF	TGTGCCAGCAGCTCCCGAGATACGCAGTATTTT
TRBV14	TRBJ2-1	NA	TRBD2	CASSNLAGDRSEQFF	TGTGCCAGCAGCAACCTAGCGGGGGATCGTAGTGAGCAGTTCTTC
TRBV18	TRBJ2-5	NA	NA	CASSDGGRRETQYF	TGTGCCAGCTCTGACGGGGGCCGGCGGGAGACCCAGTACTTC
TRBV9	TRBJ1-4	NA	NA	CASSPTGRNNEKLFF	TGTGCCAGCAGCCCCACAGGGAGGAATAATGAAAAACTGTTTTTT
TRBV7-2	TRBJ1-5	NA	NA	CASSYDTDRFGYQPQHF	TGTGCCAGCAGTTACGATACCGACAGGTTTGGCTATCAGCCCCAGCATTTT
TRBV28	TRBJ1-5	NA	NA	CATGTLYYSNQPQHF	TGTGCCACCGGGACATTGTATTATAGCAATCAGCCCCAGCATTTT
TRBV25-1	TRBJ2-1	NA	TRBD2	CASSRASGGWGNEQFF	TGTGCCAGCAGTCGGGCTAGCGGGGGTTGGGGCAATGAGCAGTTCTTC
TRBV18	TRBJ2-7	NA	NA	CASSLGYEQYF	TGTGCCAGCTCACTCGGGTACGAGCAGTACTTC
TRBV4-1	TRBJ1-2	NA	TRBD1	CASSQVITGARDNGYTF	TGCGCCAGCAGCCAAGTCATCACAGGGGCCCGCGACAATGGCTACACCTTC
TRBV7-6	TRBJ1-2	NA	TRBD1	CASSPGQGASYGYTF	TGTGCCAGCAGCCCAGGACAGGGGGCTTCGTATGGCTACACCTTC
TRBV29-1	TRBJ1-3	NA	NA	CSVSPGTGNTIYF	TGCAGCGTTTCCCCGGGGACTGGAAACACCATATATTTT
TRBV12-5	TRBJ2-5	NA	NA	CASGVGLNLGETQYF	TGTGCTAGTGGTGTCGGATTAAACTTAGGGGAGACCCAGTACTTC
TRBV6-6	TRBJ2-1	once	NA	CASSRVVISYNEQFF	TGTGCCAGCAGCCGCGTGGTCATCTCCTACAATGAGCAGTTCTTC
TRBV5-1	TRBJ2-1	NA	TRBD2	CASSFGLAGAVSSYNEQFF	TGCGCCAGCAGCTTCGGACTAGCGGGGGCCGTCAGCTCCTACAATGAGCAGTTCTTC
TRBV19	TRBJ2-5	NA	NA	CASSILAGPTQYF	TGTGCCAGTAGTATTTTGGCGGGGCCGACCCAGTACTTC
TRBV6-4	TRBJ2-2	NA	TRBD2	CASSSGGATGELFF	TGTGCCAGCAGTAGCGGGGGGGCCACCGGGGAGCTGTTTTTT
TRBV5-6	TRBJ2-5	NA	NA	CASSLGGSSGETQYF	TGTGCCAGCAGCTTGGGTGGCAGTAGCGGTGAGACCCAGTACTTC
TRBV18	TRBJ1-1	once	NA	CASSHIEGREGNTEAFF	TGTGCCAGCTCGCATATAGAAGGCAGGGAGGGGAACACTGAAGCTTTCTTT
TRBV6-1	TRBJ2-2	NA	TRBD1	CASSERGHTGELFF	TGTGCCAGCAGTGAGAGGGGGCACACCGGGGAGCTGTTTTTT
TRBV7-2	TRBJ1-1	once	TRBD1	CASSFSSQGGVEAFF	TGTGCCAGCAGCTTTTCTTCACAGGGGGGGGTTGAAGCTTTCTTT
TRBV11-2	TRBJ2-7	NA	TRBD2	CASSPGGYEQYF	TGTGCCAGCAGCCCGGGGGGTTACGAGCAGTACTTC
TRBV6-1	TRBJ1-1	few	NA	CASSEVLGRTEAFF	TGTGCCAGCAGTGAGGTCTTGGGGCGTACTGAAGCTTTCTTT
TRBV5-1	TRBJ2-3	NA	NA	CASSSAGINTDTQYF	TGCGCCAGCAGCTCGGCGGGGATAAACACAGATACGCAGTATTTT
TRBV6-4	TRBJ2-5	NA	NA	CASSDSSAGVSQETQYF	TGTGCCAGCAGTGACTCCAGTGCTGGGGTCTCCCAAGAGACCCAGTACTTC
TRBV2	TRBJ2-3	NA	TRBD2	CASMPLAGTYHTQYF	TGTGCCAGCATGCCCCTAGCGGGGACCTATCATACGCAGTATTTT
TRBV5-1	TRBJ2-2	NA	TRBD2	CASTPPGLANTGELFF	TGCGCCAGCACGCCCCCGGGACTAGCGAACACCGGGGAGCTGTTTTTT
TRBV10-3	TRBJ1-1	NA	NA	CAISESRGGNTEAFF	TGTGCCATCAGTGAGTCAAGGGGGGGGAACACTGAAGCTTTCTTT
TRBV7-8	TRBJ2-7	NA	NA	CASSLVTKSYEQYF	TGTGCCAGCAGCTTAGTTACGAAGTCCTACGAGCAGTACTTC
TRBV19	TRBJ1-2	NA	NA	CAVAEGAAYGYTF	TGTGCAGTCGCGGAAGGGGCGGCCTATGGCTACACCTTC
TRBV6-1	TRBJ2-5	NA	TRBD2	CASSERGLSETQYF	TGTGCCAGCAGTGAGCGGGGGTTGTCAGAGACCCAGTACTTC
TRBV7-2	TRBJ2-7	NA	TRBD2	CASSLSGALSEQYF	TGTGCCAGCAGTCTTAGCGGGGCCCTAAGCGAGCAGTACTTC